This T cell receptor beta chain was sequenced in a study of shared T cell receptors in the human thymus. Only in-frame clones appear in the TCRdb table, and some are missing; sequencing was by immunoSEQ multiplex PCR. Altogether about 660,000 clones are present, 85% to 90% being singletons, with the ten largest covering 0.0095% to 0.012%. The V end was cut by 4 bases, the J end by 6 bases, with 12 bases between. This CDR3 has 13 residues. Germline V gives CDR1 MNHEY, CDR2 SVGAGI. The sample was also reused in another study, on human thymus T cells. This second study says: The thymus tissue came from resections taken during corrective heart surgery. Thymic repertoires overlap heavily among unrelated individuals, related research has reported.

The clonotype originates from a boy in the first two years of life with a congenital heart defect. What was sequenced was thymocytes. The J gene is TRBJ2-5, the V gene TRBV6-5, with D tentatively TRBD1 (6 bases). The CDR3 nucleotides are TGTGCCAGCAGTTCCGGACAGAGGAAGACCCAGTACTTC. Its protein product is CASSSGQRKTQYF.